This T cell receptor beta chain was captured in a study of beta chain features in type 1 diabetes. This CDR3 is 17 amino acids long. Sampling consisted of one heparinised blood draw per donor, averaging approximately 120 mL. Study-wide points: All four CD4+ subsets from Type 1 diabetes patients carried moderately but significantly shorter TCRB CDR3s. Among type 1 diabetes patients, VDJ junctions had fewer insertions and more deletions.

The whole isolated RNA underwent reverse transcription, so sequencing captured expressed TCRB transcripts. This table comes from immunoSEQ multiplex PCR, and its TCRdb copy is limited to in-frame clones, with some not included. The table includes roughly 140,000 clones, 11% detected once. This clone was counted a few times. No antigen is known for it. Sequencing was carried out using central memory CD4+ T cells from blood. The V and J genes are TRBV21-1 and TRBJ1-2; whether TRBD1, the table's D call, matches the DNA was not checked. TRBV21-1 is shown as a pseudogene. The receptor was derived from a young man in good health. In DNA, the CDR3 is TGTGCCAGCAGCAAAAAAGAGACCGGGACAAAAGGTGATGGCTACACCTTC. It translates to CASSKKETGTKGDGYTF.